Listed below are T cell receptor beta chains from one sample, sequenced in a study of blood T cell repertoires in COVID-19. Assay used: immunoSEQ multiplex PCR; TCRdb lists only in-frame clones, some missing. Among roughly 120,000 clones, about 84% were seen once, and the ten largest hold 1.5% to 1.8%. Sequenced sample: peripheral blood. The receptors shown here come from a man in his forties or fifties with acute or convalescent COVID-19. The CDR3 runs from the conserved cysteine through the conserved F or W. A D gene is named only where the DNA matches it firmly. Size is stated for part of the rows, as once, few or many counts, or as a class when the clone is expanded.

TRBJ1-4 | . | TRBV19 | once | TGTGCCAGTAGTATAGCTCGGGCAACTAATGAAAAACTGTTTTTT | CASSIARATNEKLFF
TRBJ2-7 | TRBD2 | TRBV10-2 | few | TGCGCCAGCAGCGCCGGGACTAGCAGCAAGCAGTACTTC | CASSAGTSSKQYF
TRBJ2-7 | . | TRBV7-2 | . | TGTGCCAGCAGCTCTCGGGTTTCCTACGAGCAGTACTTC | CASSSRVSYEQYF
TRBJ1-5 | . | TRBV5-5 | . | TGTGCCAGCAGCTTGTCCCCAGGGGACCAGCCCCAGCATTTT | CASSLSPGDQPQHF
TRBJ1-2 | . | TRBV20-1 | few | TGCAGTGCTAGTTTGGGCCTTAACTATGGCTACACCTTC | CSASLGLNYGYTF
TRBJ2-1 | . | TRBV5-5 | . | TGTGCCAGCAGCTTGGCCAGGGTCAATGAGCAGTTCTTC | CASSLARVNEQFF
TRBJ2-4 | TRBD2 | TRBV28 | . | TGTGCCAGCAGCCAGCGGGGGGGTGTTAGCGACATTCAGTACTTC | CASSQRGGVSDIQYF
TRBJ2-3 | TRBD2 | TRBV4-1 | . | TGCGCCAGCGCCCCGTGGGCGGGGGGGCGAGGCACAGATACGCAGTATTTT | CASAPWAGGRGTDTQYF
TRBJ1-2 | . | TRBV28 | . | TGTGCCAGCCACACGGGCTATGGCTACACCTTC | CASHTGYGYTF
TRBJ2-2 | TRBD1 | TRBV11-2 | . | TGTGCCAGCAGTTCCTTTTGGACAGGTCGAACCGGGGAGCTGTTTTTT | CASSSFWTGRTGELFF
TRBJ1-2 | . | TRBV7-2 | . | TGTGCCAGCGCCCGGGGGACGGGCTATGGCTACACCTTC | CASARGTGYGYTF
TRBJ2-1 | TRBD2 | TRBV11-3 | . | TGTGCCAGCAGCTTAGATCACGCGGGGGTGGAGCAGTTCTTC | CASSLDHAGVEQFF
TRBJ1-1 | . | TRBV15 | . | TGTGCCACCAGGGGTGGCGGTGAAGCTTTCTTT | CATRGGGEAFF
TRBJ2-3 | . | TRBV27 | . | TGTGCCTGCACCTACGGGGCAGATACGCAGTATTTT | CACTYGADTQYF
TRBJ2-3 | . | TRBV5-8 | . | TGTGCCAGCAGCTTTTTCGGGAGTAGTGTGAGGAGCACAGATACGCAGTATTTT | CASSFFGSSVRSTDTQYF
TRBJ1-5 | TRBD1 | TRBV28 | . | TGTGCCAGCAGTTTATCGGGACAGGGAGGTCAGCCCCAGCATTTT | CASSLSGQGGQPQHF
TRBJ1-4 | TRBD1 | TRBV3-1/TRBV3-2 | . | TGTGCCAGCAGCCTCCGACAGGGAACTAATGAAAAACTGTTTTTT | CASSLRQGTNEKLFF
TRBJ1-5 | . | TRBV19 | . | TGTGCCAGTAGTATAGTTTCCAGGGGTGTGCGACCCCAGCATTTT | CASSIVSRGVRPQHF
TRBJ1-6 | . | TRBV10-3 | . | TGTGCCATCAGTGAGTTTGGGGGCGGGTTAAATTCACCCCTCCACTTT | CAISEFGGGLNSPLHF
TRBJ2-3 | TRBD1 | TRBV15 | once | TGTGCCACCAGCAGAGATTTAAGGACAGGGGAAACAGATACGCAGTATTTT | CATSRDLRTGETDTQYF
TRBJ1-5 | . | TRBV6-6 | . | TGTGCCAGCAGTTACTCAACGGACAGTAGCAATCAGCCCCAGCATTTT | CASSYSTDSSNQPQHF
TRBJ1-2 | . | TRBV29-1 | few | TGCAGCGTTGAAGAAAGACAGAACCTTAACTATGGCTACACCTTC | CSVEERQNLNYGYTF
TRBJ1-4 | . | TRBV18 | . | TGTGCCAGCTCACGGAATCCGCAGACAGCAACTAATGAAAAACTGTTTTTT | CASSRNPQTATNEKLFF
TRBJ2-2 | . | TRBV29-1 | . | TGCAGCGTTGACGGGACAAGCACCGGGGAGCTGTTTTTT | CSVDGTSTGELFF
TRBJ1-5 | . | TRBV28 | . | TGTGCCAGCAGTTCCCTACAGGAGAATAGCAATCAGCCCCAGCATTTT | CASSSLQENSNQPQHF
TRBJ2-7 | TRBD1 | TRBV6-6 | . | TGTGCCAGCAGGCCCGACAGGGAAGCCTACGAGCAGTACTTC | CASRPDREAYEQYF
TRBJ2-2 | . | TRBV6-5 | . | TGTGCCAGCAGCGAGGCCGGGGAGCTGTTTTTT | CASSEAGELFF
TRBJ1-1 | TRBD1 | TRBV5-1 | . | TGCGCCAGCAGCCCCGGGACAGGGGACACTGAAGCTTTCTTT | CASSPGTGDTEAFF
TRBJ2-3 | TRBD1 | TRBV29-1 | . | TGCAGCGTTGAATTCGGCCGGACAGGGAAGGTTACAGATACGCAGTATTTT | CSVEFGRTGKVTDTQYF
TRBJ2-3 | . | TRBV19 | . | TGTGCCAGTAGTATAGATCGGCCCGGAGGAGGTACGCAGTATTTT | CASSIDRPGGGTQYF
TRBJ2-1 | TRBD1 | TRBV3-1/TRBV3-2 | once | TGTGCCAGCAGCCCCCAGAGGAAGGGACAGGGTTACAATGAGCAGTTCTTC | CASSPQRKGQGYNEQFF
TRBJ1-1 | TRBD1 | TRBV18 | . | TGTGCCAGCTCATCGCAGGGGGGCACTGAAGCTTTCTTT | CASSSQGGTEAFF